Following are 9 T cell receptor beta chains from one sample sequenced in a study of CD8 T cells in ankylosing spondylitis. TCRdb re-called the 5' RACE reads with MiXCR, one entry per CDR3 protein. Among 250,000 to 400,000 distinct CDR3 sequences listed, approximately 10% were seen once. Sequencing was performed on blood, either unsorted or a sorted T cell fraction (not recorded which). The source is a female donor with ankylosing spondylitis or in good health (not recorded which).

The table lists this clonotype with many counts. The chain links TRBV12-3 or TRBV12-4 to TRBJ1-4; TRBD1 might be the D (5 bases). Trimming stripped 4 bases from V and 8 bases from J, with 14 bases between. This CDR3 has 14 amino acids. The CDR3 DNA reads TGTGCCAGCAGTTGGTGGGGCTTAGAGGAAAAACTGTTTTTT. This encodes CASSWWGLEEKLFF.

The J gene is TRBJ1-1, the V gene TRBV15, with TRBD1 matching 9 bases. With V trimmed by 5 bases and J by 3 bases, 4 bases remained unmatched. This CDR3 region has 14 residues. Germline-derived CDR1 and CDR2 are LNHNV and YYDKDF (reference sequence). CDR3 coding DNA: TGTGCCACCAGCGAGGGACAGGGTCACACTGAAGCTTTCTTT. Translation gives CATSEGQGHTEAFF.

In nucleotides, the CDR3 is TGTGCCAGCAGCCAAGAAGGCGGGGCGGGAGGATACGAGCAGTACTTC. Translating gives CASSQEGGAGGYEQYF. The chain couples TRBV3-1 to TRBJ2-7, with TRBD2 matching over 8 bases. CDR3 size: 16 residues. CDR1 is LGHDT and CDR2 is YNNKEL in the germline V gene (reference sequence). Trimming cost V 0 bases and J 4 bases; bases outside gene matches: 8.

This clonotype was detected ten times or more. The chain links TRBV20-1 to TRBJ2-3; tentative D call: TRBD2 (6 bases). V lost 3 bases and J 3 bases, leaving 19 bases between the germline ends. This CDR3 region has 16 residues. CDR1 DFQATT and CDR2 SNEGSKA come from the germline V gene (reference sequence). The CDR3 DNA sequence: TGCAGTGCTAGCGGGAGTGTAGCTAGAAGGACAGATACGCAGTATTTT. Its protein product is CSASGSVARRTDTQYF.

The chain links TRBV5-1 to TRBJ2-7; no clear D. This CDR3 comprises 11 residues. V lost 6 bases and J lost 4, with 8 bases in between. In germline, CDR1 is SGHRS, CDR2 YFSETQ. Here the CDR3 DNA reads TGCGCCAGCACCTTCGGGTACGAGCAGTACTTC. Translating gives CASTFGYEQYF.

At least ten counts were recorded for this clonotype. This CDR3 is missing its conserved last phenylalanine or tryptophan, likely due to a read error. It is unclear where the CDR3 begins or ends on the DNA, so no DNA is shown, and the CDR3 is as TCRdb lists it. The CDR3 region is CSARDGVSGPTI. J is TRBJ1-6 and V is TRBV20-1. The V gene's germline CDR1 is DFQATT and CDR2 SNEGSKA (reference sequence). The CDR3 is 12 amino acids in total, end residues counted.

Only a few counts were recorded for this clonotype. The V gene is TRBV7-9, the J gene TRBJ1-2, with D tentatively TRBD1 (6 bases). This CDR3 spans 14 amino acids. The V gene's germline CDR1 is SEHNR and CDR2 FQNEAQ (reference sequence). Trimming shortened V by 1 base and J by 7 bases, and 13 bases separated the two germline ends. The CDR3 reads CASSLGDTRGGYTF. The CDR3, as DNA: TGTGCCAGCAGCTTAGGCGATACCAGGGGTGGCTACACCTTC.

This clonotype was detected many times. CDR3 region: CASSFASGTPTGELFF. DNA of the CDR3: TGTGCCAGCAGCTTCGCCTCCGGGACGCCGACCGGGGAGCTGTTTTTT. The chain carries TRBV5-6 and TRBJ2-2; D possibly uses TRBD1 or TRBD2 (5 bases each). CDR3 length: 16 amino acids. V was cut by 2 bases and J by 5 bases, with 16 bases left in between. Germline CDR1 SGHDT, CDR2 YYEEEE. Variable domain in full (rest from reference TRBV5-6 and TRBJ2-2): DAGVTQSPTHLIKTRGQQVTLRCSPKSGHDTVSWYQQALGQGPQFIFQYYEEEERQRGNFPDRFSGHQFPNYSSELNVNALLLGDSALYLCASSFASGTPTGELFFGEGSRLTVL.

A note on this clonotype: With a much larger clone just one base away, this may be a read error. CDR3 protein: CASSLLGSSFEQYF. The CDR3 coding sequence is TGTGCCAGCAGCTTATTGGGGAGTTCCTTCGAGCAGTACTTC. The chain combines TRBV11-2 with TRBJ2-7, with a tentative D call TRBD2 (5 bases). The germline V gene encodes CDR1 SGHAT and CDR2 FQNNGV. CDR3 length: 14 residues.